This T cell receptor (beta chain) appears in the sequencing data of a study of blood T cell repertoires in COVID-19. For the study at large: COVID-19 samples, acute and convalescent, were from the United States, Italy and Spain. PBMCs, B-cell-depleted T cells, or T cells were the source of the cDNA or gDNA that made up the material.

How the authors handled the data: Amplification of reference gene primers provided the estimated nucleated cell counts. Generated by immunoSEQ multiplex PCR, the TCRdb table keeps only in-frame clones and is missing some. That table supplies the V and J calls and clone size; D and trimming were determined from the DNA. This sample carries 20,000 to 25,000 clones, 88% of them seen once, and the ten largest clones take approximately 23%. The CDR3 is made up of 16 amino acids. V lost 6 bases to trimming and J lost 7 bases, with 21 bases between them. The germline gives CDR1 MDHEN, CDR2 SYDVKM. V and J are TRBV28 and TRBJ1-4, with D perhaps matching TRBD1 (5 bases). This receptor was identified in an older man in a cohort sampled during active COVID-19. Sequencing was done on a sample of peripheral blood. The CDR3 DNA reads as TGTGCCAGCAGCCCCCTGAGTGGGGCAAGAGGTGAAAAACTGTTTTTT. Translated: CASSPLSGARGEKLFF.